This note documents a single T cell receptor (beta chain) sequence. No antigen is known for it. CDR1 is SGHVS and CDR2 is FNYEAQ in the germline V gene. The ends lost 6 bases at V and 2 bases at J; junction bases unmatched: 10. This CDR3 has 16 residues. TCRdb's table, derived via immunoSEQ multiplex PCR, lists solely in-frame clones and lacks some. The data show about 10,000 clones, under 65% seen once. These data originate in a study of CD4+ T cells in melanoma. Study conclusions and caveats: Reportedly, melanoma neoantigen-specific CD4+ T cells showed varied differentiation states. A reported correlation linked neoantigen-specific CD4+ T cells to CD8+, macrophage and B cell function.

V and J are TRBV7-6 and TRBJ2-5, with 9 bases aligning to TRBD2. The material sequenced was cells from a culture (not recorded whether cultured in vitro). The clonotype was recovered from a human donor with melanoma. Here the CDR3 reads CASSRAGTSFQETQYF. For the CDR3, the DNA is TGTGCCAGCAGTCGGGCCGGGACTAGCTTTCAAGAGACCCAGTACTTC.